This TCR beta chain was profiled in a study of T cells in Graves' hyperthyroidism and ophthalmopathy. The CDR3 extends over 14 amino acids. Trimming removed 5 bases from V and 6 bases from J, with 16 bases in between. RNA transcripts gave rise to amplified TCR beta CDR3 regions. First-round RT-PCR with HTBI primers amplified the TCR CDR3 region. TCRdb recomputed calls from the multiplex PCR reads with MiXCR, one row per CDR3 protein. The table lists 360,000 or so distinct CDR3 sequences, about 18% of them singletons. This clonotype occurred many times. As yet, its antigen is unknown. Cells are PBMCs isolated from more than 8.5 ml of fresh blood. The study's findings and limits: For ophthalmopathy, model prediction preceded onset by a median around 7 months.

The rearrangement joins TRBV12-3 or TRBV12-4 to TRBJ1-1; weak D call: TRBD1 (5 bases). The sequence was obtained from a young woman with Graves' hyperthyroidism. Sequencing input: blood. This CDR3 is CASSPRQRDPEAFF. The DNA for the CDR3 is TGTGCCAGCAGTCCTCGACAGCGCGACCCTGAAGCTTTCTTT.